One and the same sample provided the 25 T cell receptor beta chains below, sequenced in a study of TIL therapy for anti-PD-1-resistant metastatic lung cancer. The immunoSEQ assay was v3. Only in-frame clones appear in the TCRdb table, and some are missing; sequencing was by immunoSEQ multiplex PCR. The sample has approximately 45,000 clones; roughly 78% are singletons. The time point: pre-treatment sample, taken before nivolumab and TIL therapy. The sample consisted of blood, taken at baseline. These receptors were obtained from a man aged 70 or older with non-small cell lung cancer.

The V call is TRBV19, the J call TRBJ1-2; D gene ambiguous. This CDR3 spans 15 amino acids. The V gene lost 6 bases and the J gene lost 0 bases, with 14 bases spanning the gap. Germline CDR1 and CDR2: LNHDA and SQIVND (reference sequence). CDR3 coding DNA: TGTGCCAGTAGGACCTCCTCAAGCACTAACTATGGCTACACCTTC. Its protein product is CASRTSSSTNYGYTF.

The chain joins TRBV4-2 to TRBJ2-1, with D unclear. The V gene's germline CDR1 is LGHNA and CDR2 YNFKEQ. V was shortened by 0 bases and J by 3 bases, with 9 bases between the two germline ends. The CDR3 runs 15 residues. The CDR3 region has the DNA TGTGCCAGCAGCCAAGATTTGACCATCTACAATGAGCAGTTCTTC. Its translation is CASSQDLTIYNEQFF.

This clone is labeled as medium-sized. The chain joins TRBV5-1 to TRBJ1-2; perhaps TRBD1 as D (6 bases). V gave up 4 bases and J gave up 8 bases, with 15 bases separating them. CDR3 length: 13 residues. Germline CDR1 and CDR2: SGHRS and YFSETQ. The CDR3 spells CASSPTGPSGYTF. CDR3 nucleotides: TGCGCCAGCAGCCCTACAGGGCCTAGCGGCTACACCTTC.

The chain recombines TRBV6-1 with TRBJ2-7, with a tentative D call TRBD1 (6 bases). The CDR3 has 14 amino acids. The V and J ends lost 7 bases and 1 base respectively, with 14 bases between them. Germline V gives CDR1 MNHNS, CDR2 SASEGT. This CDR3 is CASTPRTASYEQYF. The CDR3 region has the DNA TGTGCCAGCACCCCACGGACAGCATCCTACGAGCAGTACTTC.

This clone was seen a single time. The gene calls are TRBV28 and TRBJ1-2; 7 bases align to TRBD1. Germline assignment: CDR1 MDHEN and CDR2 SYDVKM. J gave up 0 bases and V 2 bases, and 0 bases lay outside the gene matches. There are 14 residues in the CDR3. CDR3: CASSLQGANYGYTF. The CDR3 nucleotides read TGTGCCAGCAGTTTACAGGGGGCTAACTATGGCTACACCTTC.

This chain uses TRBV10-3 with TRBJ2-5, with 9 bases identical to TRBD2. After removal of 6 bases from V and 7 bases from J, the junction contained 12 bases not matched to a gene. This CDR3 is built from 15 residues. CDR1 is ENHRY, CDR2 SYGVKD, per germline. CDR3 DNA: TGTGCCATCAGCCCTGGAGCTAGCGGGATGCCGACCCAGTACTTC. This sequence encodes CAISPGASGMPTQYF.

This clone was seen once. This rearrangement joins TRBV10-3 to TRBJ1-1; D gene unclear. V was cut by 2 bases and J by 0 bases, with 16 bases left in between. The CDR3 contains 17 residues. Germline assignment: CDR1 ENHRY and CDR2 SYGVKD. The CDR3 protein is CAISELPSRRLNTEAFF. The CDR3 DNA sequence: TGTGCCATCAGTGAGCTACCGTCCCGGCGGTTGAACACTGAAGCTTTCTTT.

This chain joins TRBV11-2 and TRBJ2-1; weak D call: TRBD2 (5 bases). Trimming stripped 5 bases from V and 0 bases from J, with 20 bases between. CDR1 SGHAT and CDR2 FQNNGV come from the germline V gene. There are 18 residues in the CDR3. CDR3 nucleotides: TGTGCCAGCAGCACAACTAGGATGGCCCTTAGCTCCTACAATGAGCAGTTCTTC. It codes for CASSTTRMALSSYNEQFF.

The count of this clone is one. The chain recombines TRBV6-5 with TRBJ1-2; D gene uncertain. This CDR3 is built from 11 residues. The V end lost 4 bases, the J end lost 3 bases, and 3 bases lay between the germline ends. Germline V CDR1 and CDR2: MNHEY, SVGAGI. The CDR3 reads CASSSHYGYTF. The CDR3 DNA reads TGTGCCAGCAGTTCCCACTATGGCTACACCTTC.

The gene calls are TRBV29-1 and TRBJ2-7; no clear D gene. The V and J ends lost 2 bases and 4 bases respectively, with 15 bases between them. From germline, CDR1 is SQVTM and CDR2 ANQGSEA. The CDR3 length is 14 residues. The CDR3: CSVESSNGAYEQYF. CDR3 DNA sequence: TGCAGCGTTGAAAGTTCGAACGGAGCTTACGAGCAGTACTTC.

V usage is TRBV18 and J usage is TRBJ1-1; weak D call: TRBD1 (5 bases). V lost 0 bases, J lost 4 bases, and 12 bases lay in between. Germline V gene data show CDR1 as KGHSH and CDR2 as LQKENI. There are 15 residues in the CDR3. CDR3 in amino acids: CASSPPAGLTTEAFF. Written as DNA, the CDR3 is TGTGCCAGCTCACCACCGGCAGGGTTGACCACTGAAGCTTTCTTT.

This chain connects TRBV5-4 to TRBJ2-3; TRBD2 matches at 9 bases. CDR1 and CDR2 from the germline V gene are SGHNT and YYREEE (reference sequence). CDR3 size: 17 residues. Trimming cost V 4 bases and J 2 bases; bases outside gene matches: 11. CDR3 protein: CASSPKVSGSLTDTQYF. The CDR3 coding sequence is TGTGCCAGCAGCCCAAAGGTTAGCGGGAGCCTCACAGATACGCAGTATTTT. Looking up the rest from reference TRBV5-4 and TRBJ2-3 gives the full variable domain: ETGVTQSPTHLIKTRGQQVTLRCSSQSGHNTVSWYQQALGQGPQFIFQYYREEENGRGNFPPRFSGLQFPNYSSELNVNALELDDSALYLCASSPKVSGSLTDTQYFGPGTRLTVL.

This clone occurred a few times. The J gene is TRBJ1-1, the V gene TRBV5-1; a weak D match, TRBD1 (5 bases). The CDR3 runs 14 residues. V was cut by 4 bases and J by 5 bases, with 15 bases left in between. CDR1 and CDR2 from the germline V gene are SGHRS and YFSETQ. Here the CDR3 DNA reads TGCGCCAGCAGCCGGGACTCACTGGGAACTGAAGCTTTCTTT. It translates to CASSRDSLGTEAFF. Complete variable domain (other parts from reference TRBV5-1 and TRBJ1-1): KAGVTQTPRYLIKTRGQQVTLSCSPISGHRSVSWYQQTPGQGLQFLFEYFSETQRNKGNFPGRFSGRQFSNSRSEMNVSTLELGDSALYLCASSRDSLGTEAFFGQGTRLTVV.

This clone was counted once. V gene TRBV6-6 combines with J gene TRBJ1-6; D may be TRBD1 (5 bases). V was trimmed by 8 bases and J by 5 bases, leaving 10 bases between them. CDR3 length: 13 amino acids. CDR1 is MNHNY, CDR2 SVGAGI, per germline (reference sequence). CDR3 loop: CASLGTHNSPLHF. The CDR3 nucleotides are TGTGCCAGCTTGGGGACCCATAATTCACCCCTCCACTTT.

This clone came up a few times. V and J are TRBV19 and TRBJ1-1; no definite D call. The germline V gene encodes CDR1 LNHDA and CDR2 SQIVND (reference sequence). The CDR3 is 13 amino acids. Trimming pared 3 bases from V and 0 bases from J, leaving 5 bases between. In DNA, the CDR3 is TGTGCCAGTAGTATCTCAGTGAACACTGAAGCTTTCTTT. Amino acid sequence: CASSISVNTEAFF.

The CDR3 bases are TGTGCCAGTAGTATAATCAGCGGACAAAAGAACACTGAAGCTTTCTTT. Translation: CASSIISGQKNTEAFF. This chain joins TRBV19 and TRBJ1-1; the D gene is possibly TRBD1 (5 bases). Per germline, CDR1 LNHDA and CDR2 SQIVND (reference sequence). The CDR3 extends over 16 amino acids. Trimming cost V 2 bases and J 1 base, with 14 bases left between them.

V is TRBV7-6 and J is TRBJ1-5, with D tentatively TRBD1 (5 bases). Germline loops: CDR1 SGHVS, CDR2 FNYEAQ. CDR3 length: 15 residues. Trimming took off 1 base at V and 3 bases at J, with 10 bases between the two ends. The CDR3 bases are TGTGCCAGCAGCTTAGAGCAGGGTGACAATCAGCCCCAGCATTTT. As protein: CASSLEQGDNQPQHF.

The chain carries TRBV14 and TRBJ1-2; D not certain. The germline V gene has CDR1 SGHDN and CDR2 FVKESK. Trimming pared 3 bases from V and 5 bases from J, leaving 19 bases between. This CDR3 is 16 amino acids long. The CDR3 reads CASSQTRPDYQYGYTF. CDR3 coding DNA: TGTGCCAGCAGCCAGACTAGACCGGATTACCAATATGGCTACACCTTC.

The rearrangement uses TRBV15 and TRBJ2-1, with 11 bases that match TRBD2. Germline lookup yields CDR1 LNHNV and CDR2 YYDKDF (reference sequence). The CDR3 length is 18 residues. V lost 1 base and J lost 3; bases outside the gene matches: 8. The CDR3 protein is CATSRGGSGRAFYNEQFF. The DNA of the CDR3 is TGTGCCACCAGCAGAGGTGGTAGCGGGAGGGCCTTCTACAATGAGCAGTTCTTC.

V is TRBV28 and J is TRBJ1-5, with no clear D. V was shortened by 2 bases and J by 6 bases, with 11 bases between the two germline ends. The germline V gene encodes CDR1 MDHEN and CDR2 SYDVKM. The CDR3 is made up of 14 amino acids. CDR3 protein: CASSLESGVQPQHF. For the CDR3, the DNA is TGTGCCAGCAGTTTAGAATCGGGCGTTCAGCCCCAGCATTTT.

The chain is built from TRBV5-6 and TRBJ1-2; D gene ambiguous. The CDR3 has 15 amino acids. Germline CDR1 is SGHDT and CDR2 is YYEEEE. V was clipped by 0 bases and J by 4 bases, with 13 bases between them. The CDR3 loop reads CASSLDGRSSYGYTF. The CDR3 region has the DNA TGTGCCAGCAGCTTGGATGGCCGCTCAAGCTATGGCTACACCTTC.

This clone has more than one count but fewer than ten. The gene calls are TRBV4-3 and TRBJ2-5; D is unresolved. Trimming removed 0 bases from V and 4 bases from J, with 6 bases in between. This CDR3 has 13 residues. Germline V gives CDR1 LGHNA, CDR2 YSLEER. The CDR3 is CASSQELRETQYF. CDR3 in DNA: TGCGCCAGCAGCCAAGAATTAAGAGAGACCCAGTACTTC.

The rearrangement joins TRBV9 to TRBJ1-3, with D unclear. The CDR3 extends over 15 amino acids. The V end lost 1 base, the J end lost 2 bases, and 10 bases lay between the germline ends. Germline V gives CDR1 SGDLS, CDR2 YYNGEE. CDR3 amino acids: CASSVLGATGNTIYF. As DNA, the CDR3 is TGTGCCAGCAGCGTATTAGGTGCCACTGGAAACACCATATATTTT.

V and J are TRBV7-2 and TRBJ1-1; D remains unclear. This CDR3 is built from 14 residues. Germline values: CDR1 SGHTA, CDR2 FQGNSA. V lost 5 bases to trimming and J lost 0 bases, with 10 bases between them. The CDR3 bases are TGTGCCAGCAGCCCCAACCGGATGAACACTGAAGCTTTCTTT. Translating gives CASSPNRMNTEAFF.

The chain uses TRBV7-2 and TRBJ2-7, with 10 positions matching TRBD2. CDR1 is SGHTA, CDR2 FQGNSA, per germline. V shed 1 base, J shed 4 bases, and the junction held 7 bases outside the gene matches. The CDR3 length is 16 residues. CDR3 sequence reads: CASSLEGSSGSYEQYF. As DNA, the CDR3 is TGTGCCAGCAGCTTAGAAGGATCTAGCGGGAGTTACGAGCAGTACTTC.